Included here is one T cell receptor (beta chain) sequence, with context. This CDR3 region has 14 residues. V lost 6 bases and J lost 1, with 12 bases in between. From germline, CDR1 is LNHDA and CDR2 SQIVND (reference sequence). In the original processing: Scientists estimated how many nucleated cells there were by amplifying reference gene primers. Clones were sequenced by immunoSEQ multiplex PCR, and TCRdb holds only the in-frame ones, with some missing. That table is the source of V, J and clone size, and D and trimming were worked out from the DNA. Here the sample spans roughly 100,000 clones, about 90% being singletons. The data derive from a study of blood T cell repertoires in COVID-19. Looking at the study overall: Acute and convalescent COVID-19 samples came from the United States, Italy and Spain. From T cells, B-cell-depleted T cells, or PBMCs came the material, which was cDNA or gDNA.

The sample comprised peripheral blood. V usage is TRBV19 and J usage is TRBJ1-1; the D gene is possibly TRBD1 (6 bases). This TCR was sampled from a man aged 80 or over with acute or convalescent COVID-19. DNA for the CDR3: TGTGCCAGTAGGCCGGGACAACGGAACACTGAAGCTTTCTTT. Its protein product is CASRPGQRNTEAFF.